Listed here are 32 T cell receptor beta chains from one sample, sequenced in a study of patients and donors after allogeneic stem cell transplantation. A single record per CDR3 protein comes from TCRdb applying MiXCR to the RT-PCR reads. Altogether roughly 880,000 distinct CDR3 sequences are present, more than 15% being singletons, with the ten largest covering around 6%. The sample taken for sequencing was blood, either unsorted or a sorted T cell fraction (not recorded which). These receptors were collected from a human donor who was either an allogeneic HSCT recipient or a stem cell or donor lymphocyte infusion donor (not recorded which). It is not recorded whose cells these are; they may come from a transplant donor.

V and J are TRBV6-5 and TRBJ2-7, with 14 bases that match TRBD2. V was pared by 2 bases and J by 3 bases, with 0 bases of the junction left unmatched. The CDR3 contains 15 residues. Germline lookup yields CDR1 MNHEY and CDR2 SVGAGI. CDR3 loop: CASSYGTSGGYEQYF. CDR3 coding DNA: TGTGCCAGCAGTTACGGGACTAGCGGGGGCTACGAGCAGTACTTC.

The V call is TRBV4-3, the J call TRBJ1-2; D is ambiguous. In germline, CDR1 is LGHNA, CDR2 YSLEER. CDR3 length: 16 amino acids. V was clipped by 1 base and J by 5 bases, with 17 bases between them. The chain's CDR3 is CASSQGEGSSLYGYTF. The CDR3 DNA reads TGCGCCAGCAGCCAAGGGGAGGGTTCAAGTTTATATGGCTACACCTTC.

CDR3 bases: TGTGCCAGCAGGGACACCGTTCTAGTCCCGCAGTACTTC. Translating gives CASRDTVLVPQYF. The chain is built from TRBV6-2 or TRBV6-3 and TRBJ2-7, with D perhaps matching TRBD1 (5 bases). The V gene's germline CDR1 is MNHEY and CDR2 SVGEGT. The CDR3 spans 13 residues. Trimming took off 6 bases at V and 9 bases at J, with 18 bases between the two ends.

A few counts support this clonotype. The chain uses TRBV2 and TRBJ2-3; TRBD2 agrees at 13 bases. CDR3 length equals 15 residues. CDR1 is SNHLY, CDR2 FYNNEI, per germline. V lost 3 bases, J lost 4 bases, and 1 base stayed unmatched. CDR3 DNA: TGTGCCAGCAGTGAGACTAGCGGGGGGCCAGATACGCAGTATTTT. Residues: CASSETSGGPDTQYF.

A remark on this clonotype: A clone one base away is much larger, so this may be a read error. The genes are TRBV27 and TRBJ2-1; perhaps TRBD2 as D (6 bases). The CDR3 is 14 residues long. Germline lookup yields CDR1 MNHEY and CDR2 SMNVEV (reference sequence). The CDR3 coding sequence is TGTGCCAGCAGGTGGGCGGGAACGTACAATAAGCAGTTCTTC. Protein product: CASRWAGTYNKQFF.

The V call is TRBV5-1, the J call TRBJ2-3; 9 positions agree with TRBD2. The CDR3 totals 15 residues. V lost 0 bases, J lost 5 bases, and 4 bases stayed unmatched. Looked up from germline, CDR1 is SGHRS and CDR2 is YFSETQ. CDR3: CASSLGGLALDTQYF. The CDR3 coding sequence is TGCGCCAGCAGCTTGGGGGGACTAGCTCTAGATACGCAGTATTTT.

This clonotype was counted only a few times. This chain joins TRBV20-1 and TRBJ1-1; the D is unclear. V was cut by 2 bases and J by 7 bases, with 14 bases left in between. The germline V gene has CDR1 DFQATT and CDR2 SNEGSKA (reference sequence). CDR3 size: 13 residues. The CDR3 DNA sequence: TGCAGTGCTAGACTGGCCCTTGGCAGTGAAGCTTTCTTT. Translating it yields CSARLALGSEAFF.

The chain couples TRBV12-3 or TRBV12-4 to TRBJ2-5; D remains ambiguous. V was clipped by 3 bases and J by 5 bases, with 16 bases between them. CDR3 length: 15 residues. In DNA, the CDR3 is TGTGCCAGCAGTTTCGGGCAGGCCGGTACCGAGACCCAGTACTTC. Protein: CASSFGQAGTETQYF.

This clonotype has more than one count but fewer than ten. The chain recombines TRBV10-3 with TRBJ2-7; 9 positions agree with TRBD2. Germline V gene sequence: CDR1 ENHRY, CDR2 SYGVKD. The V segment lost 11 bases and the J segment 2 bases; nucleotides outside the gene matches: 13. The CDR3 loop spans 15 amino acids. CDR3 region: CASKETERGAYEQYF. The CDR3 nucleotides are TGTGCCTCAAAAGAAACGGAGCGGGGGGCCTACGAGCAGTACTTC.

A few counts support this clonotype. CDR3 bases: TGTGCCATCAGTGGCCTAGGACGCGGGGGGACACAGCAGTTCTTC. This sequence encodes CAISGLGRGGTQQFF. The chain carries TRBV10-3 and TRBJ2-1; 8 positions agree with TRBD2. Germline trimming cut 4 bases from V and 11 bases from J; bases unmatched to any gene: 13. This CDR3 is built from 15 residues. Germline lookup yields CDR1 ENHRY and CDR2 SYGVKD.

This clonotype came up a few times. The chain combines TRBV12-3 or TRBV12-4 with TRBJ2-2, with a possible D match to TRBD1 (6 bases). The V end lost 10 bases, the J end lost 5 bases, and 23 bases lay between the germline ends. This CDR3 has 16 amino acids. The CDR3 sequence is CATNGPRGLGTGELFF. The CDR3 coding sequence is TGTGCCACCAACGGGCCCAGGGGATTGGGAACCGGGGAGCTGTTTTTT.

This clonotype occurred a few times. This chain joins TRBV27 and TRBJ2-7; TRBD1 might be the D (5 bases). The CDR3 is 14 amino acids. From germline, CDR1 is MNHEY and CDR2 SMNVEV (reference sequence). V was clipped by 8 bases and J by 5 bases, with 19 bases between them. In DNA, the CDR3 is TGTGCCAGCTCATTAGCTGGCAGGGTGAACGAGCAGTACTTC. The encoded protein is CASSLAGRVNEQYF.

This sequence joins TRBV7-9 and TRBJ1-6; D is unclear. V was pared by 8 bases and J by 4 bases, with 18 bases between. Germline CDR1 reads SEHNR; CDR2 reads FQNEAQ (reference sequence). The CDR3 loop spans 16 amino acids. CDR3 in amino acids: CASQEASTKYNSPLHF. The CDR3 DNA reads TGTGCCAGCCAGGAGGCCTCAACCAAATATAATTCACCCCTCCACTTT.

The V and J genes are TRBV15 and TRBJ2-5; D is uncertain. Germline V lookup: CDR1 LNHNV, CDR2 YYDKDF (reference sequence). V was shortened by 0 bases and J by 1 base, with 12 bases between the two germline ends. The CDR3 contains 16 residues. The CDR3 reads CATSRDARPPQETQYF. The CDR3 nucleotides are TGTGCCACCAGCAGAGATGCGAGACCCCCCCAAGAGACCCAGTACTTC.

This clonotype occurred a few times. The genes are TRBV6-4 and TRBJ2-1; the D is unclear. V was shortened by 8 bases and J by 14 bases, with 25 bases between the two germline ends. This CDR3 is 14 amino acids long. Per germline, CDR1 MRHNA and CDR2 SNTAGT. For the CDR3, the DNA is TGTGCCAGCCAGGAATATCAGGCGAGAGGCCCCGAGTTCTTC. This gives the protein CASQEYQARGPEFF.

The chain links TRBV2 to TRBJ2-3, with D hard to call. Germline V gene lookup returns CDR1 SNHLY and CDR2 FYNNEI. The V gene lost 1 base and the J gene lost 0 bases, with 8 bases spanning the gap. This CDR3 has 15 residues. Written as DNA, the CDR3 is TGTGCCAGCAGTGAAGACTGGGCTAGCACAGATACGCAGTATTTT. Residues: CASSEDWASTDTQYF.

This clonotype was counted only a few times. This chain uses TRBV6-1 with TRBJ2-3; 8 bases align to TRBD1. Germline V lookup: CDR1 MNHNS, CDR2 SASEGT. The V segment lost 8 bases and the J segment 5 bases; nucleotides outside the gene matches: 9. This CDR3 has 14 residues. In DNA, the CDR3 is TGTGCCAGCGGTCAGGGGGCCGTCAGAGATACGCAGTATTTT. Translation: CASGQGAVRDTQYF.

The rearrangement uses TRBV7-2 and TRBJ1-6, with 7 bases lining up with TRBD1. With 5 bases clipped from V and 10 bases from J, the junction kept 8 bases outside the gene matches. The CDR3 has 14 residues. Germline V gives CDR1 SGHTA, CDR2 FQGNSA. CDR3 protein: CASSPGTVQSPLHF. CDR3 sequence (DNA): TGTGCCAGCAGCCCAGGGACAGTCCAATCACCCCTCCACTTT. The full variable domain, rest sourced from reference TRBV7-2 and TRBJ1-6, is GAGVSQSPSNKVTEKGKDVELRCDPISGHTALYWYRQSLGQGLEFLIYFQGNSAPDKSGLPSDRFSAERTGGSVSTLTIQRTQQEDSAVYLCASSPGTVQSPLHFGNGTRLTVT.

The J gene is TRBJ1-5, the V gene TRBV5-5, with a possible D match to TRBD1 (6 bases). CDR1 is SGHKS and CDR2 is YYEKEE in the germline V gene (reference sequence). The CDR3 totals 15 residues. Trimming took off 0 bases at V and 3 bases at J, with 10 bases between the two ends. The chain's CDR3 is CASSLVGQLNQPQHF. DNA of the CDR3: TGTGCCAGCAGCTTGGTCGGACAGCTCAATCAGCCCCAGCATTTT.

This clonotype was seen only a few times. The rearrangement joins TRBV3-1 to TRBJ1-3, with D unclear. The germline V gene encodes CDR1 LGHDT and CDR2 YNNKEL (reference sequence). This CDR3 is 17 amino acids long. The germline V and J ends were trimmed by 4 bases and 0 bases, with 16 bases remaining between them. CDR3 residues: CASSPRASRPSGNTIYF. The CDR3 DNA sequence: TGTGCCAGCAGCCCCCGGGCATCTCGCCCCTCTGGAAACACCATATATTTT.

In its sample, this clonotype was seen a few times. This rearrangement joins TRBV6-5 to TRBJ2-7; D is undetermined. CDR1 and CDR2 from the germline V gene are MNHEY and SVGAGI. The CDR3 sequence is 14 residues long. The V gene lost 3 bases and the J gene lost 0 bases, with 9 bases spanning the gap. DNA of the CDR3: TGTGCCAGCAGTTATTCTCCTATCTCCTACGAGCAGTACTTC. Amino acids: CASSYSPISYEQYF.

This clonotype was seen only a few times. J is TRBJ1-4 and V is TRBV12-5; tentative D call: TRBD1 (5 bases). Germline CDR1 reads LGHNT; CDR2 reads FRNRAP. The CDR3 contains 14 residues. The V gene lost 1 base and the J gene lost 7 bases, with 10 bases spanning the gap. CDR3 sequence (DNA): TGTGCTAGTGGTTTGGGACAGTTGAGTGAAAAACTGTTTTTT. Translation gives CASGLGQLSEKLFF. Complete variable domain (other parts from reference TRBV12-5 and TRBJ1-4): DARVTQTPRHKVTEMGQEVTMRCQPILGHNTVFWYRQTMMQGLELLAYFRNRAPLDDSGMPKDRFSAEMPDATLATLKIQPSEPRDSAVYFCASGLGQLSEKLFFGSGTQLSVL.

This chain links TRBV27 with TRBJ2-7; 10 nucleotides line up with TRBD1. Germline CDR1 MNHEY, CDR2 SMNVEV (reference sequence). This CDR3 region has 15 residues. With V trimmed by 0 bases and J by 5 bases, 4 bases remained unmatched. The CDR3 spells CASSLSWDRGDEQYF. CDR3 DNA: TGTGCCAGCAGTTTATCTTGGGACAGGGGCGACGAGCAGTACTTC.

The chain uses TRBV10-2 and TRBJ2-3, with 16 bases matching TRBD2. V lost 6 bases, J lost 1 base, and 10 bases stayed unmatched. This CDR3 spans 19 amino acids. Germline V gene sequence: CDR1 WSHSY, CDR2 SAAADI. CDR3 DNA sequence: TGCGCCAGCAGACGAGGGACTAGCGGGAGGGCCGGTGGCACAGATACGCAGTATTTT. Protein: CASRRGTSGRAGGTDTQYF.

The DNA of the CDR3 is TGTGCCAGCAGCTTAAAGCTAGGGAACACCGGGGAGCTGTTTTTT. Its translation: CASSLKLGNTGELFF. The chain uses TRBV11-2 and TRBJ2-2; D gene ambiguous. V shed 2 bases and J shed 1 base, with 8 bases lying between them. Per germline, CDR1 SGHAT and CDR2 FQNNGV. The CDR3 totals 15 residues.

The genes are TRBV27 and TRBJ2-5, with 9 bases matching TRBD2. The CDR3 sequence is 15 residues long. Germline assignment: CDR1 MNHEY and CDR2 SMNVEV (reference sequence). The ends lost 4 bases at V and 4 bases at J; junction bases unmatched: 7. CDR3 in amino acids: CASSSGLAGTETQYF. The CDR3 DNA follows: TGTGCCAGCAGTTCGGGGCTAGCGGGAACAGAGACCCAGTACTTC.

This rearrangement joins TRBV6-6 to TRBJ2-7; D may be TRBD2 (5 bases). CDR1 is MNHNY and CDR2 is SVGAGI in the germline V gene (reference sequence). This CDR3 region has 12 residues. Trimming removed 6 bases from V and 8 bases from J, with 14 bases in between. The DNA of the CDR3 is TGTGCCAGCAGAACCATTAGCGTCAAGCAGTACTTC. This encodes CASRTISVKQYF.

This clonotype has just a few counts. The rearrangement uses TRBV7-8 and TRBJ1-1; the D gene is possibly TRBD1 (5 bases). There are 13 residues in the CDR3. V shed 8 bases and J shed 0 bases, with 10 bases lying between them. Germline V gives CDR1 SGHVS, CDR2 FQNEAQ. This chain's CDR3 is CASADTLNTEAFF. The CDR3 bases are TGTGCCAGCGCGGACACTTTGAACACTGAAGCTTTCTTT.

In its sample, this clonotype was seen many times. The chain joins TRBV12-3 or TRBV12-4 to TRBJ2-1, with 10 bases identical to TRBD1. The V segment lost 4 bases and the J segment 9 bases; nucleotides outside the gene matches: 18. The CDR3 runs 18 residues. CDR3 DNA: TGTGCCAGCAGTTACGCCCTACTCCCGGGGACAGGGGAAGGTGAGCAGTTCTTC. This gives the protein CASSYALLPGTGEGEQFF.

The gene calls are TRBV5-1 and TRBJ1-3; 9 nucleotides match TRBD1. Germline CDR1 and CDR2: SGHRS and YFSETQ. The V segment lost 2 bases and the J segment 4 bases; nucleotides outside the gene matches: 7. This CDR3 is built from 16 residues. CDR3 nucleotide sequence: TGCGCCAGCAGCTTTTCCGGGACAGGGAACGGAAACACCATATATTTT. It yields the protein CASSFSGTGNGNTIYF.

V is TRBV4-2 and J is TRBJ2-7, with TRBD2 matching over 9 bases. V was clipped by 0 bases and J by 5 bases; unmatched bases: 5. Germline V gene lookup returns CDR1 LGHNA and CDR2 YNFKEQ. The CDR3 has 15 amino acids. CDR3 residues: CASSQDLAGGDEQYF. As DNA, the CDR3 is TGTGCCAGCAGCCAAGATCTGGCGGGAGGGGACGAGCAGTACTTC.

The rearrangement links TRBV4-1 to TRBJ2-7; no clear D gene. Trimming pared 2 bases from V and 9 bases from J, leaving 11 bases between. There are 12 residues in the CDR3. CDR1 is MGHRA, CDR2 YSYEKL, per germline. The CDR3 protein is CASSQPSSGQYF. The CDR3 DNA follows: TGCGCCAGCAGCCAACCCTCTTCCGGGCAGTACTTC.